The next 4 T cell receptor beta chains were all read from a single sample in a study of Graves' ophthalmopathy and Graves' hyperthyroidism. RNA transcripts served as template for amplifying TCR beta CDR3 sequences. The workflow started with a first-round RT-PCR run with HTBI primers and then moved on to a second-round multiplex PCR. Via MiXCR, TCRdb re-called the multiplex PCR reads, giving one row per CDR3 protein. Among 500,000 to 700,000 distinct CDR3 sequences listed, around a fifth were seen once. The specimen sequenced was peripheral blood. All receptors come from a woman aged 18-29 years with stable Graves' hyperthyroidism. Some clones in this sample may be carry-over from other donors' samples.

There are many counts of this clonotype. This sequence joins TRBV12-3 or TRBV12-4 and TRBJ2-4, with 7 bases that match TRBD1. With V trimmed by 6 bases and J by 5 bases, 4 bases remained unmatched. The CDR3 spans 13 residues. The CDR3 here is CASSRGQENIQYF. Here the CDR3 DNA reads TGTGCCAGCAGCCGAGGACAGGAAAACATTCAGTACTTC.

This clonotype was observed at least ten times. Here the CDR3 reads CSVVGSGQETQYF. In DNA, the CDR3 is TGCAGCGTTGTCGGCTCGGGACAAGAGACCCAGTACTTC. The V and J genes are TRBV29-1 and TRBJ2-5; tentatively, D is TRBD2 (5 bases). Germline CDR1 reads SQVTM; CDR2 reads ANQGSEA. Trimming took off 4 bases at V and 2 bases at J, with 11 bases between the two ends. The CDR3 length is 13 residues.

This clonotype was detected ten times or more. V and J are TRBV7-9 and TRBJ1-1; D gene unclear. The CDR3 has 15 amino acids. V was cut by 5 bases and J by 2 bases, with 15 bases left in between. The germline CDR1 and CDR2 sequences are SEHNR and FQNEAQ (reference sequence). For the CDR3, the DNA is TGTGCCAGCAGCATCTACCCGGGATTTAACACTGAAGCTTTCTTT. It yields the protein CASSIYPGFNTEAFF.

J is TRBJ2-7 and V is TRBV6-1; TRBD1 matches 12 bases. The CDR3 loop spans 13 amino acids. Germline trimming cut 10 bases from V and 7 bases from J; bases unmatched to any gene: 8. CDR1 is MNHNS and CDR2 is SASEGT in the germline V gene. The CDR3 DNA is TGTGCCAACCCGGGACAGGGGGCGCGGGAGCAGTACTTC. The encoded protein is CANPGQGAREQYF.